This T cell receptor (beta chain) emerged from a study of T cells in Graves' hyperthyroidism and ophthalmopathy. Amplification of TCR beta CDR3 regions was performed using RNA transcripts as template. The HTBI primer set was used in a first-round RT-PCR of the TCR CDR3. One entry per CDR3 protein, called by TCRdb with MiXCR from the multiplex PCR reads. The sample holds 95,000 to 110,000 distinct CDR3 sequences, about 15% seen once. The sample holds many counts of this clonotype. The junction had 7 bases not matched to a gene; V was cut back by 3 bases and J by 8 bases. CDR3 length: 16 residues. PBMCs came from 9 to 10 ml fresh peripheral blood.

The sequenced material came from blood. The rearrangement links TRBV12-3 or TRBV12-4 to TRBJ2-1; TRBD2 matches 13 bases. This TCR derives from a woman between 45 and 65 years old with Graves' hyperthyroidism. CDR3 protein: CASSFQTSGRRHEQFF. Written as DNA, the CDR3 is TGTGCCAGCAGTTTCCAGACTAGCGGGAGGCGCCATGAGCAGTTCTTC.